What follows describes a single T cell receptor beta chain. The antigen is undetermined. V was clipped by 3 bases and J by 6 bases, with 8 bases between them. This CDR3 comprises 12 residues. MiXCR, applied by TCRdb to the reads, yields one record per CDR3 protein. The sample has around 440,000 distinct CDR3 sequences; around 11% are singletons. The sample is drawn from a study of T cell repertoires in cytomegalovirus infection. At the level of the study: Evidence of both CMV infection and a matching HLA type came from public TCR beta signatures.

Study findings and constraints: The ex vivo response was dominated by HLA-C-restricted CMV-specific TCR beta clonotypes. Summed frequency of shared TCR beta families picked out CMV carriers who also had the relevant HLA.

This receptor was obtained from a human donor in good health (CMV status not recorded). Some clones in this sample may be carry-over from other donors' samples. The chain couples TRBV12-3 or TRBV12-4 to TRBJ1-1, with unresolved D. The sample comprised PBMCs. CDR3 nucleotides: TGTGCCAGCAGTTTTCGCGACGCTGAAGCTTTCTTT. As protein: CASSFRDAEAFF.